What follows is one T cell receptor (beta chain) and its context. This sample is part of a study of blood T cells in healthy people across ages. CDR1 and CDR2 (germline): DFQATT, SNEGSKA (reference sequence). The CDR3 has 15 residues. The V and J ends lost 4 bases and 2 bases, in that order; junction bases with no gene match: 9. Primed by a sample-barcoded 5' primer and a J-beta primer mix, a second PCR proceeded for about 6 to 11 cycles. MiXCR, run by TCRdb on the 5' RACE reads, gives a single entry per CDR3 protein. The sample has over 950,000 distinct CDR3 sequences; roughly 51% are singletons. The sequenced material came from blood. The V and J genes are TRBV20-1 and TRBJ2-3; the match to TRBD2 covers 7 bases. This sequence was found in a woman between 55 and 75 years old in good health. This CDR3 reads CSAKHSSGSTDTQYF. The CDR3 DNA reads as TGCAGTGCTAAACACTCTAGCGGATCCACAGATACGCAGTATTTT.